This T cell receptor (beta chain) originates from a study of blood T cell repertoires in COVID-19. On the study more broadly: Samples came from the United States, Italy and Spain, spanning acute and convalescent COVID-19. The cDNA or gDNA used as material had been derived from T cells, B-cell-depleted T cells, or PBMCs.

The data were produced by immunoSEQ multiplex PCR, yet TCRdb's version contains in-frame clones alone and is incomplete. This table has about 210,000 clones, around 80% appearing once. This CDR3 is built from 14 residues. Trimming stripped 7 bases from V and 6 bases from J, with 15 bases between. Looked up from germline, CDR1 is SNHLY and CDR2 is FYNNEI. This receptor was obtained from a man between 40 and 49 years old who had recovered from COVID-19. Sample: peripheral blood. The rearrangement joins TRBV2 to TRBJ1-4; TRBD1 might be the D (5 bases). CDR3 sequence (DNA): TGTGCCAGCACCGTCGACAGCCTCTATGAAAAACTGTTTTTT. This codes for CASTVDSLYEKLFF. The variable domain in full, with the rest retrieved from reference TRBV2 and TRBJ1-4, is EPEVTQTPSHQVTQMGQEVILRCVPISNHLYFYWYRQILGQKVEFLVSFYNNEISEKSEIFDDQFSVERPDGSNFTLKIRSTKLEDSAMYFCASTVDSLYEKLFFGSGTQLSVL.